A single sample gave rise to the 13 T cell receptor beta chains below, sequenced in a study of blood T cell repertoires in COVID-19. The table came from immunoSEQ multiplex PCR; TCRdb's copy has only in-frame clones and leaves some out. The table shows approximately 140,000 clones, with roughly 87% occurring only once. Sequenced input: peripheral blood. These receptors were taken from a woman in her fifties or sixties with active or convalescent COVID-19.

The chain joins TRBV4-3 to TRBJ2-3; 7 nucleotides match TRBD2. The germline V gene encodes CDR1 LGHNA and CDR2 YSLEER. V lost 6 bases to trimming and J lost 8 bases; unmatched junction nucleotides: 14. The CDR3 totals 15 residues. CDR3 coding DNA: TGCGCCAGCAGTCAGGACTGGGGGGGGTATGGTACGCAGTATTTT. This gives the protein CASSQDWGGYGTQYF.

The rearrangement uses TRBV5-1 and TRBJ1-5, with 11 bases lining up with TRBD1. The CDR3 extends over 15 amino acids. The ends lost 4 bases at V and 5 bases at J; junction bases unmatched: 5. The germline CDR1 and CDR2 sequences are SGHRS and YFSETQ. For the CDR3, the DNA is TGCGCCAGCAGCACCGGGACAGGGGGTGATCAGCCCCAGCATTTT. Amino acids: CASSTGTGGDQPQHF.

For this clone: One end of the junction fails to match germline, which may point to a read error. The V call is TRBV7-7, the J call TRBJ1-4, with 10 bases aligning to TRBD1. CDR1 is SSHAT and CDR2 is FNYEAQ in the germline V gene (reference sequence). This CDR3 has 15 amino acids. For the CDR3, the DNA is TGTGCTAGCAGCGCCGGGACAGGGGTTTACGAAAAACTGTTTTTT. Its translation: CASSAGTGVYEKLFF.

In its sample, this clone was seen once. Other DNA sequences within the sample encode an identical CDR3. The chain is built from TRBV7-2 and TRBJ1-2; D might be TRBD1 (6 bases). Looked up from germline, CDR1 is SGHTA and CDR2 is FQGNSA. The CDR3 consists of 14 residues. V was shortened by 3 bases and J by 0 bases, with 8 bases between the two germline ends. The CDR3 here is CASSFGTTNYGYTF. The CDR3 DNA reads TGTGCCAGCAGCTTTGGGACAACTAACTATGGCTACACCTTC.

This chain connects TRBV6-2 or TRBV6-3 to TRBJ1-1, with D perhaps matching TRBD1 (5 bases). The CDR3 spans 14 residues. V was pared by 6 bases and J by 2 bases, with 13 bases between. Germline V gene data show CDR1 as MNHEY and CDR2 as SVGEGT. In DNA form, the CDR3 reads TGTGCCAGCAGCGACACGGGACTTAACACTGAAGCTTTCTTT. Protein sequence: CASSDTGLNTEAFF.

J is TRBJ2-7 and V is TRBV19; D gene uncertain. The V and J ends lost 3 bases and 7 bases respectively, with 13 bases between them. CDR1 and CDR2 (germline): LNHDA, SQIVND (reference sequence). This CDR3 is 13 amino acids long. Here the CDR3 reads CASSIEHTREQYF. CDR3 nucleotides: TGTGCCAGTAGTATCGAGCACACGCGGGAGCAGTACTTC.

The J gene is TRBJ2-7, the V gene TRBV4-3, with 11 bases matching TRBD2. CDR1 LGHNA and CDR2 YSLEER come from the germline V gene. V lost 5 bases to trimming and J lost 4 bases; unmatched junction nucleotides: 4. The CDR3 is made up of 14 amino acids. CDR3 sequence: CASSTLAGGYEQYF. As DNA, the CDR3 is TGCGCCAGCAGCACCCTAGCGGGGGGTTACGAGCAGTACTTC.

The chain links TRBV6-6 to TRBJ2-1, with 10 positions matching TRBD2. CDR1 MNHNY and CDR2 SVGAGI come from the germline V gene (reference sequence). Losses at the gene ends were 4 bases for V and 6 bases for J; bases not matched to a gene: 3. The CDR3 covers 14 residues. CDR3 DNA sequence: TGTGCCAGCAGTTTAGCGGGGGGCCCCAATGAGCAGTTCTTC. Translation gives CASSLAGGPNEQFF.

This clone was seen a single time. The chain carries TRBV29-1 and TRBJ2-3, with D possibly TRBD2 on 5 matching bases. The length of the CDR3 is 13 residues. The germline gives CDR1 SQVTM, CDR2 ANQGSEA. V was pared by 6 bases and J by 1 base, with 11 bases between. The CDR3: CSVLDGGTDTQYF. The DNA for the CDR3 is TGCAGCGTCCTTGACGGGGGCACAGATACGCAGTATTTT.

The rearrangement uses TRBV3-1 (or the pseudogene TRBV3-2) and TRBJ1-2, with D tentatively TRBD1 (6 bases). The CDR3 spans 15 residues. V lost 0 bases, J lost 4 bases, and 12 bases lay in between. Germline CDR1 and CDR2: LGHDT and YNNKEL (reference sequence). This chain's CDR3 is CASSQEGGGSYGYTF. In DNA form, the CDR3 reads TGTGCCAGCAGCCAAGAAGGGGGTGGTAGCTATGGCTACACCTTC.

The CDR3 sequence is CAAGFLGEQYF. The CDR3 DNA is TGTGCCGCAGGGTTTTTGGGCGAGCAGTACTTC. The rearrangement links TRBV5-4 to TRBJ2-7; D may be TRBD1 (5 bases). CDR3 length equals 11 residues. CDR1 is SGHNT, CDR2 YYREEE, per germline (reference sequence). With 10 bases removed from V and 6 bases from J, the gap between germline ends came to 14 bases. Full variable domain (outside the CDR3, taken from reference TRBV5-4 and TRBJ2-7): ETGVTQSPTHLIKTRGQQVTLRCSSQSGHNTVSWYQQALGQGPQFIFQYYREEENGRGNFPPRFSGLQFPNYSSELNVNALELDDSALYLCAAGFLGEQYFGPGTRLTVT.

This sequence joins TRBV11-2 and TRBJ1-1, with unresolved D. The germline gives CDR1 SGHAT, CDR2 FQNNGV. The CDR3 is 13 amino acids. Trimming removed 2 bases from V and 3 bases from J, with 7 bases in between. CDR3 region: CASSLYEDTEAFF. The CDR3 DNA reads TGTGCCAGCAGCTTATATGAGGACACTGAAGCTTTCTTT. The full variable domain, completed using reference TRBV11-2 and TRBJ1-1, is EAGVAQSPRYKIIEKRQSVAFWCNPISGHATLYWYQQILGQGPKLLIQFQNNGVVDDSQLPKDRFSAERLKGVDSTLKIQPAKLEDSAVYLCASSLYEDTEAFFGQGTRLTVV.

V gene TRBV9 combines with J gene TRBJ1-1; D remains unclear. Per germline, CDR1 SGDLS and CDR2 YYNGEE. The CDR3 covers 14 residues. The V and J ends lost 4 bases and 1 base respectively, with 11 bases between them. DNA for the CDR3: TGTGCCAGCAGCCCGGTTGGTCAGAACACTGAAGCTTTCTTT. This sequence encodes CASSPVGQNTEAFF.